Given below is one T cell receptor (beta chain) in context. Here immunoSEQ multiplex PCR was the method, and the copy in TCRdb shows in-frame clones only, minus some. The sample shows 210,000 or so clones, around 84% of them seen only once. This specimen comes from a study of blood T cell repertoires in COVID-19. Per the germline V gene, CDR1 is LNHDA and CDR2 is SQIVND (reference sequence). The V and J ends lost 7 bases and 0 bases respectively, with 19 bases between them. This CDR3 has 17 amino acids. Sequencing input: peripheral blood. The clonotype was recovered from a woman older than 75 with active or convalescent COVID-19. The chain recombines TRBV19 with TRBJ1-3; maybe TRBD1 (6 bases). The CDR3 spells CASTRTATTFSGNTIYF. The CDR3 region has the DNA TGTGCCAGTACTCGGACAGCTACCACATTCTCTGGAAACACCATATATTTT.